The rows below give T cell receptor beta chains drawn from one sample of a study of regulatory T cells in long-lasting Graves disease. MiXCR, run by TCRdb on the multiplex PCR reads, gives a single entry per CDR3 protein. The repertoire holds a few hundred thousand distinct CDR3 sequences, about 13% seen once, with over 7.5% in the top ten. These sequences were also reported in another study, on T cells in Graves' hyperthyroidism and ophthalmopathy.

The material was peripheral blood mononuclear cells (PBMCs), obtained at new diagnosis, from a patient treated with antithyroid drugs. Every receptor here comes from a man younger than 45 with Graves disease. Each CDR3 is given with its conserved first and last residue. The order of the fields is V gene, D gene, clone size, J gene, CDR3 DNA, CDR3 protein. The D gene is left open where the match is weak. Rows may omit the clone size; those that give it use once, few, many or a size class.

TRBV10-2	NA	NA	TRBJ1-4	TGCGCCAGCAGTGGTACTAATGAAAAACTGTTTTTT	CASSGTNEKLFF
TRBV6-5	NA	few	TRBJ1-2	TGTGCCAGCAGTTACTCACCGGGAGCCAACTATGGCTACACCTTC	CASSYSPGANYGYTF
TRBV20-1	NA	many	TRBJ1-2	TGCAGTGCTGTAAAGGTTTACAACGACTACACCTTC	CSAVKVYNDYTF
TRBV24-1	NA	many	TRBJ2-1	TGTGCCACCAGTGATCTCCGAGCGGGCTCCTACAATGAGCAGTTCTTC	CATSDLRAGSYNEQFF
TRBV7-9	TRBD2	NA	TRBJ2-7	TGTGCCAGCAGCTTAGCTAGCGGGAGGACAGGCGAGCAGTACTTC	CASSLASGRTGEQYF
TRBV15	NA	few	TRBJ2-4	TGTGCCACCAGCCAGACTAGTGGAGTATCCAAAAACATTCAGTACTTC	CATSQTSGVSKNIQYF
TRBV7-9	NA	NA	TRBJ1-2	TGTGCCAGCAGCTTAAAAACGGGCTACACCTTC	CASSLKTGYTF
TRBV5-6	NA	NA	TRBJ2-3	TGTGCCAGCAGCTTGATGTTTAAGGGGAAGAAGAACACAGATACGCAGTATTTT	CASSLMFKGKKNTDTQYF
TRBV27	TRBD1	many	TRBJ2-7	TGTGCCAGCAGTTTTCTCCGGGACAGGGTTTACGAGCAGTACTTC	CASSFLRDRVYEQYF
TRBV5-5	TRBD1	NA	TRBJ1-2	TGTGCCAGCAGGGTGACAGGGAGTCCCTATGGCTACACCTTC	CASRVTGSPYGYTF
TRBV29-1	NA	many	TRBJ1-2	TGCAGCGTTGAAAGCAGGGATGGGGACTATGGCTACACCTTC	CSVESRDGDYGYTF
TRBV12-3/TRBV12-4	NA	many	TRBJ1-2	TGTGCCAGCAGTCCTACAGGGACCTATGGCTACACCTTC	CASSPTGTYGYTF
TRBV6-1	NA	few	TRBJ2-1	TGTGCCAGCAGTGAACAGGGGGGAGACAATGAGCAGTTCTTC	CASSEQGGDNEQFF
TRBV10-3	NA	many	TRBJ1-1	TGTGCCATCAGGGAACAGGGGAACACTGAAGCTTTCTTT	CAIREQGNTEAFF
TRBV19	TRBD2	NA	TRBJ2-5	TGTGCCTGTAGACTAGCGGGAGGGCGGTTGGAGACCCAGTACTTC	CACRLAGGRLETQYF
TRBV30	NA	few	TRBJ1-6	TGTGCCTGGAGTGTACGAGGAGGGGACGATTCACCCCTCCACTTT	CAWSVRGGDDSPLHF
TRBV5-1	NA	NA	TRBJ2-1	TGCGCCAGCAGCTTGGCACGTAGGGAGCAGTTCTTC	CASSLARREQFF
TRBV15	NA	many	TRBJ1-1	TGTGCCACCAGCAGGAGCGTGTTTCCACACACTGAAGCTTTCTTT	CATSRSVFPHTEAFF
TRBV18	NA	many	TRBJ2-7	TGTGCCAGCTCACCACCGGGTCAGCGATACGAGCAGTACTTC	CASSPPGQRYEQYF
TRBV30	NA	many	TRBJ2-3	TGTGCCTGGAGTTGGTATAACACAGATACGCAGTATTTT	CAWSWYNTDTQYF
TRBV20-1	NA	NA	TRBJ2-5	TGCAGTGCACGACCGACGGACGCCTTCGGAGAGACCCAGTACTTC	CSARPTDAFGETQYF
TRBV5-1	TRBD2	NA	TRBJ2-2	TGCGCCAGCAGACTACTAGCGGGAACCGGGGAGCTGTTTTTT	CASRLLAGTGELFF
TRBV29-1	NA	NA	TRBJ1-1	TGCAGCGTTGACCCAGGGAGGACTGAAGCTTTCTTT	CSVDPGRTEAFF
TRBV2	NA	many	TRBJ2-1	TGTGCCAGCAGGATGACAGAGACTGGCCACACTGAGCAGTTCTTC	CASRMTETGHTEQFF
TRBV7-9	NA	NA	TRBJ2-7	TGTGCCAGCAGCTTAAGGAGAGGGACCTACGAGCAGTACTTC	CASSLRRGTYEQYF
TRBV20-1	TRBD1	NA	TRBJ2-7	TGCAGTGCTAGAGATGGGACAGGGGGCTCCAGTCCCTACGAGCAGTACTTC	CSARDGTGGSSPYEQYF
TRBV27	NA	many	TRBJ1-5	TGTGCCAGCAGTTTAGCCTCCGACAGAAATCAGCCCCAGCATTTT	CASSLASDRNQPQHF